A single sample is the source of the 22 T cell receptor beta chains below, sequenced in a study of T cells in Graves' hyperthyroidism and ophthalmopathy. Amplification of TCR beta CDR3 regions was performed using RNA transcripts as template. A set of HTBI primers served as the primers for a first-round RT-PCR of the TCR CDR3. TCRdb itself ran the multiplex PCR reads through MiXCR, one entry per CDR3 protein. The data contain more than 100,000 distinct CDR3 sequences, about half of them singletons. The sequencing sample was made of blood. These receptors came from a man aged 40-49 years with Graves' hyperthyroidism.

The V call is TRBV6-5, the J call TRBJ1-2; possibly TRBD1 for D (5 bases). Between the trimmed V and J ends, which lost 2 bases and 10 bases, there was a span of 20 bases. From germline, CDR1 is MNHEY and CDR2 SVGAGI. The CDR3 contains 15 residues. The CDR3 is CASSYRDRTNDDYTF. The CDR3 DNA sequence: TGTGCCAGCAGTTACCGGGACCGGACGAACGATGACTACACCTTC.

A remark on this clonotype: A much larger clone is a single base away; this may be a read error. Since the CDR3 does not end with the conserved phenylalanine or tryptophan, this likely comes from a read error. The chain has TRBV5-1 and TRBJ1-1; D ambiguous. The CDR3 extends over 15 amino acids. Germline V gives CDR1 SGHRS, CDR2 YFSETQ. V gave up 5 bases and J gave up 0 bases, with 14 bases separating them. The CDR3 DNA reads TGCGCCAGCAGACCAGTGGGGTCGGTGAACACTGAAGCTTTCCTT. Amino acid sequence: CASRPVGSVNTEAFL.

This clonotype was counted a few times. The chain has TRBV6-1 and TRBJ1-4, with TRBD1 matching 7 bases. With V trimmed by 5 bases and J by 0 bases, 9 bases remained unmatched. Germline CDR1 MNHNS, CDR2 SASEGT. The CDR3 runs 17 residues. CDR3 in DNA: TGTGCCAGCAGTTCCCGACAGGGAATCACAACTAATGAAAAACTGTTTTTT. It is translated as CASSSRQGITTNEKLFF.

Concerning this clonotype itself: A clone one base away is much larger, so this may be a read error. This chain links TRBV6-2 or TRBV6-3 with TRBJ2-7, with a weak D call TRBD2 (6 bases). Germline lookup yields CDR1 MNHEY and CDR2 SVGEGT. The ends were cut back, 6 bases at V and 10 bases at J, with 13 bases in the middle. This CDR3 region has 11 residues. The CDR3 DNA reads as TGTGCCAGCAGCCAAACGGGGGAACAGTACTTC. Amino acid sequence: CASSQTGEQYF.

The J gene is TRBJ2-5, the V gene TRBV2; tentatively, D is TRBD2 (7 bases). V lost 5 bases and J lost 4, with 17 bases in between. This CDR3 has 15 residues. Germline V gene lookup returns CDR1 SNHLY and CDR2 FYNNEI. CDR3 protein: CASSSSGGAGETQYF. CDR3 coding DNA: TGTGCCAGCAGTTCGAGTGGGGGGGCCGGAGAGACCCAGTACTTC.

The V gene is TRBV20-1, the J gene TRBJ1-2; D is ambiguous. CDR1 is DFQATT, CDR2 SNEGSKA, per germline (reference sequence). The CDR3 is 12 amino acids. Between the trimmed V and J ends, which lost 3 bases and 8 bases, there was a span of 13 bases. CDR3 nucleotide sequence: TGCAGTGCTAGCAGATCTAGCGGGGGCTACACCTTC. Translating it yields CSASRSSGGYTF.

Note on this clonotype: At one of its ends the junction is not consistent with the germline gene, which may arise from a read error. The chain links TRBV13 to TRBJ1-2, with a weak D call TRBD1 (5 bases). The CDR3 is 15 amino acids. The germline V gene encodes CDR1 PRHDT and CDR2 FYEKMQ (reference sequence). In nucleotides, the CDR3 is TGCGCCAGCAGCGGTGACGGGGCCCCTTCTTATGGCTACATCTTC. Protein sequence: CASSGDGAPSYGYIF.

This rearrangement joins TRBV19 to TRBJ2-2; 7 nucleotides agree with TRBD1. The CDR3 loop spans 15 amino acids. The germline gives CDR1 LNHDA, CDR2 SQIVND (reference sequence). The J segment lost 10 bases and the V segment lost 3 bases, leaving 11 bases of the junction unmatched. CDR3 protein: CASSISRTGGSELFF. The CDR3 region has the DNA TGTGCCAGTAGTATCAGCCGGACAGGTGGCTCGGAGCTGTTTTTT.

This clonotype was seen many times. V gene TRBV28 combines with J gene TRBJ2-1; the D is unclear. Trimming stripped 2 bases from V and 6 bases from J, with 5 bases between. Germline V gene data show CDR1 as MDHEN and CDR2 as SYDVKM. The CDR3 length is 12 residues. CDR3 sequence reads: CASSLSANEQFF. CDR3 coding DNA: TGTGCCAGCAGTTTAAGTGCCAATGAGCAGTTCTTC.

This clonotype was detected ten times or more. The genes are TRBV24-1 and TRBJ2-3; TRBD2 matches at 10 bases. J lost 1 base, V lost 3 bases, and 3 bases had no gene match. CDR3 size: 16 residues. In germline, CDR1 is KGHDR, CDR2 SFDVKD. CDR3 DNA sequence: TGTGCCACCAGTGATCGAGGGACTAGCGGCACAGATACGCAGTATTTT. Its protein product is CATSDRGTSGTDTQYF.

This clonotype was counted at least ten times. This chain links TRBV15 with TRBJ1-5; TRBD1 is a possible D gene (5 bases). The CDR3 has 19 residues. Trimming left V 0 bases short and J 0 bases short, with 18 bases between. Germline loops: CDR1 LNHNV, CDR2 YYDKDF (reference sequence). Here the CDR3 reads CATSRDPLVGDLSNQPQHF. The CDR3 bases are TGTGCCACCAGCAGAGACCCCTTAGTGGGGGACCTTAGCAATCAGCCCCAGCATTTT.

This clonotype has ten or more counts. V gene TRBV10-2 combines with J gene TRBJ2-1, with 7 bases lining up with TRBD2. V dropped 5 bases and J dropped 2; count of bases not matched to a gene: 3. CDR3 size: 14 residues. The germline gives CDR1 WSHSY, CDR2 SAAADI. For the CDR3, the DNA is TGCGCCAGCAGTCCAGCGGGAACCTACAATGAGCAGTTCTTC. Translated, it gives CASSPAGTYNEQFF.

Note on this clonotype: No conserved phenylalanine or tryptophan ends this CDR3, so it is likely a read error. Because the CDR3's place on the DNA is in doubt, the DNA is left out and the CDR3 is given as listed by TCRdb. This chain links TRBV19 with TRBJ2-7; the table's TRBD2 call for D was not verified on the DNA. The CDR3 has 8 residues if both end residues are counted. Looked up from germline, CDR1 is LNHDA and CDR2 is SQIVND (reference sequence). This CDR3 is CASSTRTS.

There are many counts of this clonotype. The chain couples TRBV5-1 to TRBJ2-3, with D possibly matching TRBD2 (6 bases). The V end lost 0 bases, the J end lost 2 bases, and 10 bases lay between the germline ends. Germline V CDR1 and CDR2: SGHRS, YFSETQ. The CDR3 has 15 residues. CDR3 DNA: TGCGCCAGCAGCTTGGAGGGACTCATCACAGATACGCAGTATTTT. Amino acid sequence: CASSLEGLITDTQYF. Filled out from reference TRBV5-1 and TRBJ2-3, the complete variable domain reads KAGVTQTPRYLIKTRGQQVTLSCSPISGHRSVSWYQQTPGQGLQFLFEYFSETQRNKGNFPGRFSGRQFSNSRSEMNVSTLELGDSALYLCASSLEGLITDTQYFGPGTRLTVL.

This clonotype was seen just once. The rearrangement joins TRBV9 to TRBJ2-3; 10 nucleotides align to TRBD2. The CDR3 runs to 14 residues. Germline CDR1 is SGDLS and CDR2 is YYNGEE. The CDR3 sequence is CAREGTSGTDTQYF. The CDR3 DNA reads TGTGCTAGAGAGGGGACTAGCGGCACAGATACGCAGTATTTT.

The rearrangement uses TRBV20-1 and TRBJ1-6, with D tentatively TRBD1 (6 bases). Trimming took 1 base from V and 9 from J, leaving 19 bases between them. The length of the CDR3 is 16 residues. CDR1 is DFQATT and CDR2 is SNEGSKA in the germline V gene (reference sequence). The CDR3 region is CSARGEGGSKLSPLHF. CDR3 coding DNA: TGCAGTGCTAGAGGAGAAGGGGGGTCCAAGCTTTCACCCCTCCACTTT.

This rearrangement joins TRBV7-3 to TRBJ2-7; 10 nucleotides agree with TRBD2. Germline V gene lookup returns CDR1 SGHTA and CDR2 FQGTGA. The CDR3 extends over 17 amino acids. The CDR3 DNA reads TGTGTCAGTAGCCAAACGATAGCGGGAGGCAAGCCCTACGAGCAGTACTTC. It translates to CVSSQTIAGGKPYEQYF.

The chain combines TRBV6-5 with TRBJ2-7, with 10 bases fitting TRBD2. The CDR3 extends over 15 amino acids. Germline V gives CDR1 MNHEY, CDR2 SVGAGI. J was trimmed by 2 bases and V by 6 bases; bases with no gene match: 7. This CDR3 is CASSLGTSVTYEQYF. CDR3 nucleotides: TGTGCCAGCAGCCTCGGGACTAGCGTTACCTACGAGCAGTACTTC.

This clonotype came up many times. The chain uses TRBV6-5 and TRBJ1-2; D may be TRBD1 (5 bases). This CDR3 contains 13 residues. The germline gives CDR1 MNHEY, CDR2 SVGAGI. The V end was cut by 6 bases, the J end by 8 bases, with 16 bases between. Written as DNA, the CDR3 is TGTGCCAGCAGCCCCGGGGCTGTTTGGGGCTACACCTTC. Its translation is CASSPGAVWGYTF.

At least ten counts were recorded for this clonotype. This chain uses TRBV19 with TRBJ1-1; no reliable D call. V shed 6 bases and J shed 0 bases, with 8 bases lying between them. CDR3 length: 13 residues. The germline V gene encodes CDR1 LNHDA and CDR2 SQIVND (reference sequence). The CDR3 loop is CASRAGMNTEAFF. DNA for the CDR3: TGTGCCAGTAGGGCGGGTATGAACACTGAAGCTTTCTTT. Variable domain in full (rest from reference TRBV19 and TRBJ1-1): DGGITQSPKYLFRKEGQNVTLSCEQNLNHDAMYWYRQDPGQGLRLIYYSQIVNDFQKGDIAEGYSVSREKKESFPLTVTSAQKNPTAFYLCASRAGMNTEAFFGQGTRLTVV.

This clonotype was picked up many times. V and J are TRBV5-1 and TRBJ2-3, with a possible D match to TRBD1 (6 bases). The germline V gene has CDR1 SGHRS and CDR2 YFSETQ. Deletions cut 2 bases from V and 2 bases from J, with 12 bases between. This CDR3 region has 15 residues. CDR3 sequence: CASSLTGQLTDTQYF. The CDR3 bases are TGCGCCAGCAGCTTAACGGGACAACTCACAGATACGCAGTATTTT.

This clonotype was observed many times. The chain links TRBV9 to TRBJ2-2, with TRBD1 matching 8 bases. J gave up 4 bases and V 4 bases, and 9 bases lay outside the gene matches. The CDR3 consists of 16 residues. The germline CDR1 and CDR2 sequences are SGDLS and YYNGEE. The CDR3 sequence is CASSRTGTGTTGELFF. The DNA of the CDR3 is TGTGCCAGCAGCAGAACCGGGACAGGTACCACCGGGGAGCTGTTTTTT.